The next 21 T cell receptor beta chains were all read from a single sample in a study of glioma-infiltrating T cells after dendritic cell vaccination. Repertoires were generated with immunoSEQ multiplex PCR, while TCRdb's copy carries only in-frame clones and drops some. This table holds 50,000 to 70,000 clones, roughly four fifths found once. Regarding time point: after dendritic cell vaccination, including at tumor progression/relapse. Source: blood, taken after dendritic cell vaccination. These receptors all come from a human donor with glioblastoma.

This clone showed up just once. This chain connects TRBV13 to TRBJ2-5, with no clear D. The CDR3 loop spans 15 amino acids. V was trimmed by 4 bases and J by 0 bases, leaving 12 bases between them. The germline V gene has CDR1 PRHDT and CDR2 FYEKMQ (reference sequence). The CDR3 nucleotides are TGTGCCAGCAGCTCGCTGAGGCGGTACCAAGAGACCCAGTACTTC. It is translated as CASSSLRRYQETQYF.

A single count supports this clone. The chain links TRBV5-5 to TRBJ1-1; 9 bases match TRBD1. CDR1 is SGHKS and CDR2 is YYEKEE in the germline V gene (reference sequence). After removal of 4 bases from V and 6 bases from J, the junction contained 10 bases not matched to a gene. This CDR3 comprises 15 residues. This CDR3 is CASSRAGTGLSEAFF. In nucleotides, the CDR3 is TGTGCCAGCAGCCGAGCCGGGACAGGGTTGTCTGAAGCTTTCTTT.

CDR3 sequence (DNA): TGCGCCAGCAGCTTTGGCAGGGCTATGAATTCACCCCTCCACTTT. It translates to CASSFGRAMNSPLHF. This chain joins TRBV5-1 and TRBJ1-6; possible D gene TRBD1, 5 bases. The germline CDR1 and CDR2 sequences are SGHRS and YFSETQ. V was pared by 2 bases and J by 7 bases, with 13 bases between. This CDR3 region has 15 residues.

In its sample, this clone is medium-sized. The sample contains more than one DNA sequence encoding this CDR3. V is TRBV2 and J is TRBJ1-5; unclear D gene. The CDR3 runs 14 residues. Germline CDR1 SNHLY, CDR2 FYNNEI. V was pared by 3 bases and J by 0 bases, with 6 bases between. The CDR3 DNA reads as TGTGCCAGCAGTGACTCGTATAGCAATCAGCCCCAGCATTTT. It encodes CASSDSYSNQPQHF. The full variable domain, completed using reference TRBV2 and TRBJ1-5, is EPEVTQTPSHQVTQMGQEVILRCVPISNHLYFYWYRQILGQKVEFLVSFYNNEISEKSEIFDDQFSVERPDGSNFTLKIRSTKLEDSAMYFCASSDSYSNQPQHFGDGTRLSIL.

The chain has TRBV6-5 and TRBJ1-5, with D tentatively TRBD1 (6 bases). The CDR3 contains 13 residues. CDR1 is MNHEY, CDR2 SVGAGI, per germline. Trimming took off 9 bases at V and 6 bases at J, with 15 bases between the two ends. The CDR3 is CASFQGRGQPQHF. DNA of the CDR3: TGTGCCAGTTTTCAGGGGAGAGGTCAGCCCCAGCATTTT.

The chain combines TRBV6-1 with TRBJ2-3; the match to TRBD2 covers 9 bases. This CDR3 region has 16 residues. J gave up 0 bases and V 1 base, and 2 bases lay outside the gene matches. From germline, CDR1 is MNHNS and CDR2 SASEGT. The CDR3 spells CASSEVTSGSTDTQYF. DNA for the CDR3: TGTGCCAGCAGTGAAGTGACTAGCGGTAGCACAGATACGCAGTATTTT.

This clone showed up just a few times. V gene TRBV7-2 combines with J gene TRBJ2-1; D unclear. The CDR3 sequence is 12 residues long. CDR1 SGHTA and CDR2 FQGNSA come from the germline V gene. Trimming removed 2 bases from V and 9 bases from J, with 8 bases in between. The CDR3 here is CASSLSESEQFF. CDR3 nucleotide sequence: TGTGCCAGCAGCTTAAGCGAAAGTGAGCAGTTCTTC.

This sequence joins TRBV5-7 and TRBJ1-4; no clear D. TRBV5-7 is an ORF, with its function uncertain. The V gene lost 4 bases and the J gene lost 3 bases, with 13 bases spanning the gap. This CDR3 is built from 15 residues. The CDR3 spells CASSRVGSANEKLFF. The CDR3 region has the DNA TGTGCCAGCAGCCGAGTCGGGTCCGCTAATGAAAAACTGTTTTTT.

Here the CDR3 reads CASSLRDNNNEQFF. The CDR3 DNA reads TGTGCCAGCAGCTTAAGGGACAACAACAATGAGCAGTTCTTC. The chain combines TRBV7-9 with TRBJ2-1; possibly TRBD1 for D (6 bases). This CDR3 region has 14 residues. Trimming took 2 bases from V and 5 from J, leaving 10 bases between them. Germline loops: CDR1 SEHNR, CDR2 FQNEAQ (reference sequence).

V usage is TRBV25-1 and J usage is TRBJ2-2, with D possibly being TRBD1 (5 bases). This CDR3 spans 15 amino acids. CDR1 and CDR2 from the germline V gene are MGHDK and SYGVNS. The V and J ends lost 0 bases and 6 bases respectively, with 11 bases between them. This chain's CDR3 is CASSEYGLGAGELFF. Here the CDR3 DNA reads TGTGCCAGCAGTGAATACGGGTTAGGGGCCGGGGAGCTGTTTTTT.

V usage is TRBV7-8 and J usage is TRBJ2-1; 8 nucleotides line up with TRBD2. Unmatched junction bases numbered 9, after V lost 5 bases and J lost 15 bases. CDR1 SGHVS and CDR2 FQNEAQ come from the germline V gene. The CDR3 contains 12 residues. The DNA for the CDR3 is TGTGCCAGCAGCCCGATAGCGGGGTTGGGGTTCTTC. Amino acid sequence: CASSPIAGLGFF. Drawing the rest from reference TRBV7-8 and TRBJ2-1, the complete variable domain is GAGVSQSPRYKVAKRGQDVALRCDPISGHVSLFWYQQALGQGPEFLTYFQNEAQLDKSGLPSDRFFAERPEGSVSTLKIQRTQQEDSAVYLCASSPIAGLGFFGPGTRLTVL.

This clone was detected only a few times. V is TRBV7-2 and J is TRBJ1-3; a weak D match, TRBD1 (6 bases). This CDR3 is built from 16 residues. From germline, CDR1 is SGHTA and CDR2 FQGNSA. Deletions cut 6 bases from V and 2 bases from J, with 17 bases between. The CDR3 spells CASSTSGAEPGNTIYF. The CDR3 region has the DNA TGTGCCAGCAGTACCTCAGGGGCCGAACCTGGAAACACCATATATTTT.

This clone has a handful of counts. The gene calls are TRBV5-8 and TRBJ2-2; TRBD2 aligns across 12 bases. V lost 2 bases, J lost 3 bases, and 5 bases stayed unmatched. CDR3 size: 17 residues. Germline V gives CDR1 SGHTS, CDR2 YDEGEE. CDR3 amino acids: CASSFPTSGGDTGELFF. For the CDR3, the DNA is TGTGCCAGCAGCTTCCCGACTAGCGGGGGCGACACCGGGGAGCTGTTTTTT.

The chain carries TRBV6-5 and TRBJ1-1; perhaps TRBD1 as D (5 bases). Trimming took 9 bases from V and 1 from J, leaving 12 bases between them. The CDR3 is 13 residues long. Looked up from germline, CDR1 is MNHEY and CDR2 is SVGAGI. The CDR3: CASLGAKNTEAFF. DNA for the CDR3: TGTGCCAGTCTTGGGGCCAAGAACACTGAAGCTTTCTTT.

The chain links TRBV5-6 to TRBJ1-2; 12 nucleotides align to TRBD1. The J segment lost 7 bases and the V segment lost 5 bases, leaving 12 bases of the junction unmatched. The CDR3 extends over 16 amino acids. The germline V gene has CDR1 SGHDT and CDR2 YYEEEE. This chain's CDR3 is CASRPGTGGAYLGYTF. Written as DNA, the CDR3 is TGTGCCAGCAGACCCGGGACAGGGGGCGCGTATCTTGGCTACACCTTC.

This sequence joins TRBV7-8 and TRBJ1-1; 7 bases are shared with TRBD1. Germline CDR1 is SGHVS and CDR2 is FQNEAQ. Unmatched junction bases numbered 11, after V lost 4 bases and J lost 0 bases. The CDR3 extends over 17 amino acids. CDR3 DNA sequence: TGTGCCAGCAGCTGGGATGGGGACAGACTCATGAACACTGAAGCTTTCTTT. Encoded protein: CASSWDGDRLMNTEAFF. Filled out from reference TRBV7-8 and TRBJ1-1, the complete variable domain reads GAGVSQSPRYKVAKRGQDVALRCDPISGHVSLFWYQQALGQGPEFLTYFQNEAQLDKSGLPSDRFFAERPEGSVSTLKIQRTQQEDSAVYLCASSWDGDRLMNTEAFFGQGTRLTVV.

This clone was counted once. The V gene is TRBV30, the J gene TRBJ2-5; 7 nucleotides agree with TRBD2. The V gene end was trimmed by 3 bases and the J gene end by 1 base; junction bases not matched to a gene: 2. Germline lookup yields CDR1 GTSNPN and CDR2 SVGIG (reference sequence). The CDR3 extends over 13 amino acids. The CDR3 DNA follows: TGTGCCTGGAGAGGGAGGGGCCAAGAGACCCAGTACTTC. This translates into CAWRGRGQETQYF.

The chain links TRBV9 to TRBJ1-1; maybe TRBD1 (5 bases). Trimming left V 5 bases short and J 7 bases short, with 18 bases between. CDR1 is SGDLS, CDR2 YYNGEE, per germline. CDR3 length equals 14 residues. CDR3 in DNA: TGTGCCAGCAGTGCCGTCCTGGACGGGGGTGAAGCTTTCTTT. This translates into CASSAVLDGGEAFF.

This clone was picked up one time. The chain carries TRBV4-1 and TRBJ2-3; TRBD1 matches at 10 bases. The CDR3 contains 15 residues. J was trimmed by 4 bases and V by 5 bases; bases with no gene match: 6. Germline V gene lookup returns CDR1 MGHRA and CDR2 YSYEKL. CDR3 DNA: TGCGCCAGCAGCTTCTCCGGGACAGGGGCAGATACGCAGTATTTT. The encoded protein is CASSFSGTGADTQYF.

This clone was counted a few times. J is TRBJ2-7 and V is TRBV7-9; 7 bases match TRBD1. The CDR3 loop spans 14 amino acids. CDR1 SEHNR and CDR2 FQNEAQ come from the germline V gene (reference sequence). J lost 2 bases, V lost 3 bases, and 4 bases had no gene match. The chain's CDR3 is CASSLRTGPYEQYF. The CDR3 region has the DNA TGTGCCAGCAGCTTGAGGACAGGACCCTACGAGCAGTACTTC.

The chain links TRBV18 to TRBJ2-1, with 7 positions matching TRBD1. The CDR3 totals 16 residues. The germline gives CDR1 KGHSH, CDR2 LQKENI. V dropped 5 bases and J dropped 4; count of bases not matched to a gene: 11. CDR3 sequence reads: CASSTSGPGGYNEQFF. CDR3 bases: TGTGCCAGCTCAACCTCGGGACCAGGGGGTTACAATGAGCAGTTCTTC.